A selection of T cell receptor beta chains follows, all from one sample in a study of identical twins. MiXCR, applied by TCRdb to the 5' RACE reads, yields one record per CDR3 protein. The sample comprises some 1,700,000 distinct CDR3 sequences, less than 35% of which are singletons, and 0.27% rests with the top ten. Material for sequencing was cord blood. The receptors originated from a newborn girl in good health. Both conserved end residues are trimmed from each CDR3. D genes are given only for firm matches.

cdr3_aa: ASSLGILQGSTEAF; cdr3_length: 14; j_call: TRBJ1-1; v_call: TRBV7-9; d_call: NA
cdr3_aa: ASSLPQRGGYTDTQY; cdr3_length: 15; j_call: TRBJ2-3; v_call: TRBV7-2; d_call: TRBD2
cdr3_aa: ASSFSGTAF; cdr3_length: 9; j_call: TRBJ1-1; v_call: TRBV28; d_call: NA
cdr3_aa: ASSKRGERTEAF; cdr3_length: 12; j_call: TRBJ1-1; v_call: TRBV21-1; d_call: NA
cdr3_aa: ASSQGENQPQH; cdr3_length: 11; j_call: TRBJ1-5; v_call: TRBV3-1; d_call: TRBD1
cdr3_aa: ASSEELAVASSYNEQF; cdr3_length: 16; j_call: TRBJ2-1; v_call: TRBV2; d_call: TRBD2
cdr3_aa: ASSLTGGWDQPQH; cdr3_length: 13; j_call: TRBJ1-5; v_call: TRBV5-1; d_call: TRBD1
cdr3_aa: SSSLVNEQY; cdr3_length: 9; j_call: NA; v_call: TRBV7-2; d_call: NA
cdr3_aa: ASRGHQSGEKLF; cdr3_length: 12; j_call: TRBJ1-4; v_call: TRBV27; d_call: NA
cdr3_aa: ASNLQGLGEQF; cdr3_length: 11; j_call: TRBJ2-1; v_call: TRBV12-3/TRBV12-4; d_call: NA
cdr3_aa: SARDTGGYQPQH; cdr3_length: 12; j_call: TRBJ1-5; v_call: TRBV20-1; d_call: TRBD1
cdr3_aa: SVGVTSYGYT; cdr3_length: 10; j_call: TRBJ1-2; v_call: TRBV29-1; d_call: NA
cdr3_aa: SAQRGEQF; cdr3_length: 8; j_call: TRBJ2-1; v_call: TRBV20-1; d_call: NA
cdr3_aa: ASSGPSGPYNEQY; cdr3_length: 13; j_call: NA; v_call: TRBV6-1; d_call: TRBD2
cdr3_aa: ATSEGSGGFQETQY; cdr3_length: 14; j_call: TRBJ2-5; v_call: TRBV24-1; d_call: TRBD2
cdr3_aa: ASSETVAGARGDEQF; cdr3_length: 15; j_call: TRBJ2-1; v_call: TRBV4-1; d_call: TRBD2
cdr3_aa: SASLLGETQY; cdr3_length: 10; j_call: TRBJ2-5; v_call: TRBV20-1; d_call: NA
cdr3_aa: ASSYSGTASYEQY; cdr3_length: 13; j_call: TRBJ2-7; v_call: TRBV6-5; d_call: NA
cdr3_aa: SVVLGEQY; cdr3_length: 8; j_call: TRBJ2-5; v_call: TRBV29-1; d_call: NA
cdr3_aa: ASSQPTSLDTQY; cdr3_length: 12; j_call: TRBJ2-3; v_call: TRBV4-2; d_call: TRBD2
cdr3_aa: SARLAGGTYEQY; cdr3_length: 12; j_call: TRBJ2-7; v_call: TRBV20-1; d_call: TRBD2
cdr3_aa: SARTGTSGGDWF; cdr3_length: 12; j_call: TRBJ2-1; v_call: TRBV20-1; d_call: TRBD2
cdr3_aa: SALGAVSYEQY; cdr3_length: 11; j_call: TRBJ2-7; v_call: TRBV20-1; d_call: NA
cdr3_aa: ASNAGGTDTQY; cdr3_length: 11; j_call: TRBJ2-3; v_call: TRBV5-1; d_call: TRBD2